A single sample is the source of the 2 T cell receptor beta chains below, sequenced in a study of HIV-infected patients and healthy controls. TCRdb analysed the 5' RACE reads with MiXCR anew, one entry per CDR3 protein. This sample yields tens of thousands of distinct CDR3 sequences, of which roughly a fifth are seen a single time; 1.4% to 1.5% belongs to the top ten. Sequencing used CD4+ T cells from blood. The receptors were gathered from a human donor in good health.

The CDR3, as DNA: TGTGCCAGCAGTTTGGGTTCAGGGTATGGCTACACCTTC. Its translation: CASSLGSGYGYTF. This sequence joins TRBV12-3 or TRBV12-4 and TRBJ1-2; perhaps TRBD1 as D (5 bases). CDR3 size: 13 residues. The V end lost 3 bases, the J end lost 5 bases, and 10 bases lay between the germline ends.

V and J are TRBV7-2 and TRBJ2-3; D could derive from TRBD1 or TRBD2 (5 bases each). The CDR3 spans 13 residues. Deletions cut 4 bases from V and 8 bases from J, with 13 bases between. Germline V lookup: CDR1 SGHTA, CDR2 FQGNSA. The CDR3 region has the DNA TGTGCCAGCAGCTCGGGACCCTCGGGTACGCAGTATTTT. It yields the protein CASSSGPSGTQYF. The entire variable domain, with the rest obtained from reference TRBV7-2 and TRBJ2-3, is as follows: GAGVSQSPSNKVTEKGKDVELRCDPISGHTALYWYRQSLGQGLEFLIYFQGNSAPDKSGLPSDRFSAERTGGSVSTLTIQRTQQEDSAVYLCASSSGPSGTQYFGPGTRLTVL.